The 4 T cell receptor beta chains below were found in one sample sequenced in a study of T cells in Graves' hyperthyroidism and ophthalmopathy. RNA transcripts provided the source from which TCR beta CDR3 regions were amplified. First-round RT-PCR with HTBI primers amplified the TCR CDR3 region. TCRdb ran MiXCR on the multiplex PCR reads and lists one entry per CDR3 protein. The table shows over 450,000 distinct CDR3 sequences, with roughly 18% occurring only once. Sequencing was carried out using blood. The source is a woman in her late teens or twenties with Graves' ophthalmopathy.

At least ten counts were recorded for this clonotype. J is TRBJ1-1 and V is TRBV20-1, with D maybe TRBD1 (6 bases). The CDR3 is 13 amino acids. CDR1 and CDR2 (germline): DFQATT, SNEGSKA (reference sequence). V was pared by 5 bases and J by 0 bases, with 10 bases between. Written as DNA, the CDR3 is TGCAGTGCTGGACAGAGATTGAACACTGAAGCTTTCTTT. Translating gives CSAGQRLNTEAFF.

Remarks on this clonotype: Mismatch with germline at one junction end may stem from a read error. This chain links TRBV12-3 or TRBV12-4 with TRBJ2-5; D is uncertain. The CDR3 covers 12 residues. CDR3 loop: CATSLGQETQYF. The DNA of the CDR3 is TGTGCCACCAGTTTAGGCCAAGAGACCCAGTACTTC.

There are a few counts of this clonotype. The V call is TRBV29-1, the J call TRBJ1-1; TRBD1 is a possible D gene (5 bases). V lost 0 bases and J lost 4, with 12 bases in between. Germline V lookup: CDR1 SQVTM, CDR2 ANQGSEA. CDR3 length: 14 residues. The CDR3 sequence is CSVEETMGGTEAFF. CDR3 nucleotides: TGCAGCGTTGAAGAAACTATGGGGGGCACTGAAGCTTTCTTT.

This clonotype has at least ten counts. The V call is TRBV5-1, the J call TRBJ2-1, with D perhaps given as TRBD1 or TRBD2 (5 bases each). V gave up 4 bases and J gave up 3 bases, with 11 bases separating them. The CDR3 consists of 14 residues. Germline CDR1 is SGHRS and CDR2 is YFSETQ. CDR3 sequence: CASSLTGLYNEQFF. For the CDR3, the DNA is TGCGCCAGCAGCCTTACGGGGCTCTACAATGAGCAGTTCTTC. The full variable domain, rest sourced from reference TRBV5-1 and TRBJ2-1, is KAGVTQTPRYLIKTRGQQVTLSCSPISGHRSVSWYQQTPGQGLQFLFEYFSETQRNKGNFPGRFSGRQFSNSRSEMNVSTLELGDSALYLCASSLTGLYNEQFFGPGTRLTVL.